Listed below are T cell receptor beta chains from one sample, sequenced in a study of regulatory T cells in long-lasting Graves disease. One entry per CDR3 protein results from TCRdb running MiXCR on the multiplex PCR reads. The table lists a few hundred thousand distinct CDR3 sequences, around an eighth of them singletons. In addition, the sample was reused for a study of T cells in Graves' hyperthyroidism and ophthalmopathy.

The sample consisted of peripheral blood mononuclear cells (PBMCs), taken at new diagnosis, from a patient treated with antithyroid drugs. All receptors come from a man younger than 40 with Graves disease. CDR3s include the opening cysteine and the closing phenylalanine or tryptophan. Each record gives: V gene, J gene, CDR3 length, D gene, clone size, CDR3 DNA, CDR3 protein. The D gene is left open where the match is weak. Not every row has a clone size; where given, it reads once, few, many or a size class.

TRBV18,TRBJ2-3,16,-,-,TGTGCCAGCTCACCACTAAGGGGACCGAGCACAGATACGCAGTATTTT,CASSPLRGPSTDTQYF
TRBV7-9,TRBJ2-1,17,-,-,TGTGCCAGCAGCCCCGGCTGGTTCCGGGAGAGGTACAATGAGCAGTTCTTC,CASSPGWFRERYNEQFF
TRBV12-3/TRBV12-4,TRBJ2-7,17,TRBD2,many,TGTGCCAGCAGTTTAATTAGAACTAGCGGGAGGTTGAACGAGCAGTACTTC,CASSLIRTSGRLNEQYF
TRBV7-2,TRBJ2-7,15,TRBD2,many,TGTGCCAGCAGCTTAGGGACTAGCCGGAACTACGAGCAGTACTTC,CASSLGTSRNYEQYF
TRBV2,TRBJ1-1,9,-,many,TGTGGCTCCGGGACATCGGCTTTCTTT,CGSGTSAFF
TRBV29-1,TRBJ1-1,13,-,many,TGCAGCGTGGGCAAGACGGTGGTCCCTGAAGCTTTCTTT,CSVGKTVVPEAFF
TRBV5-5,TRBJ2-5,10,-,many,TGTGCCAGCAACCCAAAGACCCAGTACTTC,CASNPKTQYF
TRBV7-3,TRBJ1-1,14,-,many,TGTGCCAGCAGCTTAGGGGGGGATATTAGTGAAGCTTTCTTT,CASSLGGDISEAFF
TRBV20-1,TRBJ1-1,13,TRBD1,-,TGCAGTGCGGGCGGGCCAAGGGGGCGCGGAGCTTTCTTT,CSAGGPRGRGAFF
TRBV3-1,TRBJ2-1,15,-,many,TGTGCCAGCAGCCAAGCCTACACGTTTCACAATGAGCAGTTCTTC,CASSQAYTFHNEQFF
TRBV6-1,TRBJ2-1,15,TRBD2,few,TGTGCCAGCAGTAAACTAGCGGGGGTCTACAATGAGCAGTTCTTC,CASSKLAGVYNEQFF
TRBV19,TRBJ1-1,13,-,-,TGTGTCAGTAGCGAAACAGCGAACACTGAAGCTTTCTTT,CVSSETANTEAFF
TRBV7-2,TRBJ1-2,15,-,few,TGTGCCAGCAGTCTTAGGCCAGGGGAAGACCATGGCTACACCTTC,CASSLRPGEDHGYTF
TRBV2,TRBJ2-7,14,-,-,TGTGCCACCCAATACATCCGGGACAACTACGAGCAGTACTTC,CATQYIRDNYEQYF
TRBV19,TRBJ1-1,14,TRBD1,few,TGTGCCAGTAAGTGGGACAGGGTTGGGACTGAAGCTTTCTTT,CASKWDRVGTEAFF
TRBV5-1,TRBJ2-7,14,TRBD2,few,TGCGCCAGCAGCCAGCTGGGCGGGAGGGACGAGCAGTACTTC,CASSQLGGRDEQYF
TRBV11-1,TRBJ2-1,15,-,-,TGTGCCAGCAGCTTAGCGGGGACTTCCTACAATGAGCAGTTCTTC,CASSLAGTSYNEQFF
TRBV28,TRBJ2-3,14,TRBD2,many,TGTGCCAGCGACGCTGCGGGAGCTGCAGATACGCAGTATTTT,CASDAAGAADTQYF
TRBV6-8,TRBJ2-1,16,-,many,TGTGCCAGCAGTTACGTCTGCCCGAGAACCTACAATGAGCAGTTCTTC,CASSYVCPRTYNEQFF
TRBV27,TRBJ2-7,12,-,many,TGTGCCAGCAGTGCAAACTACTACGAGCAGTACTTC,CASSANYYEQYF
TRBV6-1,TRBJ1-1,13,TRBD1,many,TGTGCCAGCATTGTACAGGGGACCACTGAAGCTTTCTTT,CASIVQGTTEAFF
TRBV11-2,TRBJ2-7,16,-,-,TGTGCCAGCAGCTTCGACCGGGAGCCTCGGGTCTACGAGCAGTACTTC,CASSFDREPRVYEQYF
TRBV29-1,TRBJ2-3,15,TRBD2,few,TGCAGCGTTGGAACTAGCGGGGGACTAACAGATACGCAGTATTTT,CSVGTSGGLTDTQYF
TRBV10-1,TRBJ1-1,17,TRBD1,many,TGCGCCAGCAGTGACCGTTGGACAGGGGCCGAAGGAGAGGAAGCTTTCTTT,CASSDRWTGAEGEEAFF
TRBV5-1,TRBJ2-3,14,TRBD2,many,TGCGCCAGCAGCCCGGTCCTAGCGGGAGATACGCAGTATTTT,CASSPVLAGDTQYF
TRBV29-1,TRBJ2-1,13,-,many,TGCAGCGTTGGTTCAGCGGCCTACAATGAGCAGTTCTTC,CSVGSAAYNEQFF
TRBV6-1,TRBJ2-5,14,-,many,TGTGCCAGCAGACCGACGCCGGGACAAGAGACCCAGTACTTC,CASRPTPGQETQYF
TRBV6-1,TRBJ2-4,12,-,few,TGTGCCAGCAGCCAAACCGGGGCGCTTCAGTACTTC,CASSQTGALQYF
TRBV27,TRBJ2-1,18,TRBD1,many,TGTGCCAGCAGTACTCCAACGAATCGACAGGGGGCAAGGAATGAGCAGTTCTTC,CASSTPTNRQGARNEQFF
TRBV11-2,TRBJ2-1,12,-,many,TGTGCCAGCAGCTCATCTCTAAATGAGCAGTTCTTC,CASSSSLNEQFF
TRBV4-1,TRBJ2-5,13,-,few,TGCGCCAGCAGCCAAGACAGACAAGAGACCCAGTACTTC,CASSQDRQETQYF
TRBV18,TRBJ2-7,15,-,-,TGTGCCAGCTCACCCTCGGATAGCGGTAGTCTTGAGCAGTACTTC,CASSPSDSGSLEQYF
TRBV29-1,TRBJ1-2,13,-,many,TGCAGCGCCCAACAGGGTCGGGACTATGGCTACACCTTC,CSAQQGRDYGYTF
TRBV5-1,TRBJ2-1,12,-,many,TGCGCCAGCAGAAGGGCCGGCGGGGAGCAGTTCTTC,CASRRAGGEQFF
TRBV12-3/TRBV12-4,TRBJ2-2,18,TRBD1,-,TGTGCCAGCGCTTTGCCGGGATGGGGGACAGGGATAAACGGGGAGCTGTTTTTT,CASALPGWGTGINGELFF
TRBV28,TRBJ2-7,13,-,many,TGTGCCATTCGAAAGGGTGGCTACTACGAGCAGTACTTC,CAIRKGGYYEQYF
TRBV9,TRBJ1-1,13,-,many,TGTGCCAGCAGCGGATTGGGGCGTATGGCAGCTTTCTTT,CASSGLGRMAAFF
TRBV6-5,TRBJ2-4,15,-,-,TGTGCCGGCAGTTACCGGGGACAAGCCAAAAACATTCAGTACTTC,CAGSYRGQAKNIQYF
TRBV27,TRBJ2-1,17,TRBD2,-,TGTGCCAGCAGTTTTCTAGCGGGAGAAGGGGCCTACAATGAGCAGTTCTTC,CASSFLAGEGAYNEQFF
TRBV5-4,TRBJ2-1,15,TRBD2,-,TGTGCCAGCAGCTTTCTAGCGGGAGAGTACAATGAGCAGTTCTTC,CASSFLAGEYNEQFF
TRBV6-1,TRBJ2-7,12,-,-,TGTGCCAGCAAGACCCAGGATTCCGAGCAGTACTTC,CASKTQDSEQYF
TRBV14,TRBJ2-1,15,-,few,TGTGCCAGCAGCCAAGGCCGACTCCTCGACAATGAGCAGTTCTTC,CASSQGRLLDNEQFF
TRBV12-3/TRBV12-4,TRBJ2-7,15,TRBD2,many,TGTGCCAGCAGTGAGGCGGGACTAGCGGGAGTCGAGCAGTACTTC,CASSEAGLAGVEQYF
TRBV3-1,TRBJ1-2,14,-,-,TGTGCCAGCAGCCAAGTAGGGAACCTTGGTGGCTACACCTTC,CASSQVGNLGGYTF
TRBV6-2/TRBV6-3,TRBJ2-5,14,-,many,TGTGCCAGCAGTTACCAGACCGGAATGGCGACCCAGTACTTC,CASSYQTGMATQYF
TRBV15,TRBJ2-3,15,-,-,TGTGCCACCAGCAGAGATAGGGCCCCCACAGATATGCAGTATTTT,CATSRDRAPTDMQYF
TRBV20-1,TRBJ2-5,14,TRBD1,many,TGCAGTGCTGTCGGGACAGAGTCCCAAGAGACCCAGTACTTC,CSAVGTESQETQYF
TRBV29-1,TRBJ2-5,12,TRBD1,many,TGCAGCGCCGTCAGGGGGCAAGAGACCCAGTACTTC,CSAVRGQETQYF